Each of the 20 T cell receptor beta chains below was sequenced from the same sample in a study of human T cells and chemical hapten exposure. Time point meaning: patch test 3, about 24 weeks after DPC sensitization. Stated treatment: therapeutic diphenylcyclopropenone sensitization with weekly scalp DPC. In TCRdb, the RACE reads were re-called with MiXCR into one record per CDR3 protein. The data contain about 76,000 distinct CDR3 sequences, 13% of them singletons. The source material was whole blood, sampled in connection with sensitization to the hapten diphenylcyclopropenone (DPC). These receptors all stem from a woman between 45 and 60 years old with alopecia areata. Some clones in this sample may be carry-over from other donors' samples.

The chain employs TRBV3-1 and TRBJ2-2, with 14 bases aligning to TRBD2. Germline V gene data show CDR1 as LGHDT and CDR2 as YNNKEL (reference sequence). The V and J ends lost 6 bases and 1 base, in that order; junction bases with no gene match: 10. This CDR3 contains 19 residues. Here the CDR3 reads CASSPPRTSGRLNTGELFF. CDR3 nucleotides: TGTGCCAGCAGTCCGCCCCGGACTAGCGGGAGGCTGAACACCGGGGAGCTGTTTTTT.

The chain recombines TRBV6-5 with TRBJ1-6; 7 nucleotides align to TRBD1. V was pared by 6 bases and J by 3 bases, with 5 bases of the junction left unmatched. The CDR3 has 15 amino acids. Per germline, CDR1 MNHEY and CDR2 SVGAGI. CDR3 coding DNA: TGTGCCAGCAGCCGACAGGGCAACTATAATTCACCCCTCCACTTT. Translating it yields CASSRQGNYNSPLHF.

V gene TRBV20-1 combines with J gene TRBJ2-3; D unresolved. Trimming took 0 bases from V and 2 from J, leaving 9 bases between them. Germline CDR1 reads DFQATT; CDR2 reads SNEGSKA (reference sequence). The CDR3 spans 14 residues. The CDR3 sequence: CSARDDLPTDTQYF. DNA of the CDR3: TGCAGTGCTAGAGATGACTTGCCCACAGATACGCAGTATTTT.

A note on this clonotype: The junction and the germline gene differ at one end; a read error may be behind it. The CDR3 DNA follows: TGTGCCACCACCAGAGATCAAGGACTAGGATATGAGCAGTTCTTC. It codes for CATTRDQGLGYEQFF. The chain uses TRBV15 and TRBJ2-1; TRBD2 aligns across 7 bases. From germline, CDR1 is LNHNV and CDR2 YYDKDF (reference sequence). The length of the CDR3 is 15 residues.

CDR3 amino acids: CASSQADRDQPQHF. The CDR3 DNA reads TGTGCCAGCAGCCAGGCCGACAGGGATCAGCCCCAGCATTTT. The chain carries TRBV3-1 and TRBJ1-5; 7 bases are a match to TRBD1. Trimming took 3 bases from V and 5 from J; bases not matched to a gene: 4. Germline V gene lookup returns CDR1 LGHDT and CDR2 YNNKEL (reference sequence). This CDR3 spans 14 amino acids.

This clonotype was counted many times. The chain is built from TRBV20-1 and TRBJ1-1; D is perhaps TRBD1 (6 bases). Germline V lookup: CDR1 DFQATT, CDR2 SNEGSKA (reference sequence). The V gene lost 6 bases and the J gene lost 4 bases, with 15 bases spanning the gap. This CDR3 has 13 amino acids. The CDR3 DNA is TGCAGTGCAACCGGGACAATGAGCACTGAAGCTTTCTTT. This codes for CSATGTMSTEAFF.

This clonotype was seen at least ten times. This sequence joins TRBV6-5 and TRBJ1-2, with 10 positions matching TRBD1. V shed 4 bases, J shed 8 bases, and the junction held 7 bases outside the gene matches. Germline V gene sequence: CDR1 MNHEY, CDR2 SVGAGI. This CDR3 is built from 14 residues. CDR3 bases: TGTGCCAGCAGTTTCGGGACAGGGGTGGGAGGCTACACCTTC. It codes for CASSFGTGVGGYTF.

J is TRBJ1-2 and V is TRBV7-9; D possibly corresponds to TRBD1 (6 bases). Germline CDR1 and CDR2: SEHNR and FQNEAQ (reference sequence). V was shortened by 5 bases and J by 8 bases, with 21 bases between the two germline ends. CDR3 size: 15 residues. In nucleotides, the CDR3 is TGTGCCAGCAGCCACGAAGTGTCCGGGGGCGACGGCTACACCTTC. Translation gives CASSHEVSGGDGYTF.

This clonotype showed up just a few times. The rearrangement uses TRBV12-2 and TRBJ2-7; the table's TRBD1 call for D was not verified on the DNA. TRBV12-2 is tagged as a pseudogene. CDR3 size: 16 residues. DNA of the CDR3: TGTGCAAGTCGCTTAGCGGGAAACTACAGGGGAAACGAGCAGTACTTC. Encoded protein: CASRLAGNYRGNEQYF.

This clonotype occurred a few times. The V gene is TRBV3-1, the J gene TRBJ1-1; TRBD1 aligns across 8 bases. With V trimmed by 1 base and J by 6 bases, 19 bases remained unmatched. This CDR3 is 19 amino acids long. Germline loops: CDR1 LGHDT, CDR2 YNNKEL (reference sequence). Here the CDR3 DNA reads TGTGCCAGCAGCCAAGGGTTGACAGGGGCGTATGATCCGGACTCTGAAGCTTTCTTT. Translating it yields CASSQGLTGAYDPDSEAFF.

This clonotype was detected many times. The CDR3: CASSFYTDTQYF. The CDR3 DNA reads as TGTGCCAGCAGTTTCTACACAGATACGCAGTATTTT. The chain links TRBV3-1 to TRBJ2-3; D not resolved. Germline V CDR1 and CDR2: LGHDT, YNNKEL (reference sequence). The V end lost 6 bases, the J end lost 2 bases, and 6 bases lay between the germline ends. This CDR3 has 12 amino acids.

In its sample, this clonotype was seen many times. V and J are TRBV20-1 and TRBJ2-7, with D perhaps TRBD2 (6 bases). The CDR3 is made up of 13 amino acids. Trimming cost V 2 bases and J 2 bases, with 10 bases left between them. Per the germline V gene, CDR1 is DFQATT and CDR2 is SNEGSKA (reference sequence). The CDR3 region is CSARHSGTYEQYF. In nucleotides, the CDR3 is TGCAGTGCTAGACATAGCGGCACCTACGAGCAGTACTTC.

This clonotype came up many times. This chain uses TRBV5-1 with TRBJ2-5; D not resolved. Germline loops: CDR1 SGHRS, CDR2 YFSETQ. This CDR3 region has 11 residues. Trimming left V 6 bases short and J 4 bases short, with 7 bases between. In DNA, the CDR3 is TGCGCCAGCAAGTCAGGAGAGACCCAGTACTTC. Its translation is CASKSGETQYF.

This clonotype came up many times. The V gene is TRBV20-1, the J gene TRBJ2-3; tentative D call: TRBD2 (6 bases). Trimming pared 6 bases from V and 1 base from J, leaving 11 bases between. Germline V CDR1 and CDR2: DFQATT, SNEGSKA (reference sequence). CDR3 length: 13 residues. In DNA, the CDR3 is TGCAGTGCCCGTTCTAGCGGCACAGATACGCAGTATTTT. Its protein product is CSARSSGTDTQYF.

The chain uses TRBV29-1 and TRBJ1-2; 7 bases line up with TRBD1. CDR1 and CDR2 (germline): SQVTM, ANQGSEA. The CDR3 loop spans 11 amino acids. Trimming cost V 7 bases and J 4 bases; bases outside gene matches: 3. The CDR3 bases are TGCAGCGGGGGACAGTCCTATGGCTACACCTTC. It encodes CSGGQSYGYTF.

This clonotype came up many times. The gene calls are TRBV7-9 and TRBJ1-3; D gene ambiguous. CDR1 SEHNR and CDR2 FQNEAQ come from the germline V gene (reference sequence). V dropped 0 bases and J dropped 4 bases, with 1 base sitting between them. This CDR3 spans 12 amino acids. DNA of the CDR3: TGTGCCAGCAGCTTAGCCGGAAACACCATATATTTT. Amino acids: CASSLAGNTIYF.

The chain carries TRBV29-1 and TRBJ1-1, with D possibly matching TRBD1 (5 bases). Germline CDR1 SQVTM, CDR2 ANQGSEA. Deletions cut 2 bases from V and 1 base from J, with 14 bases between. This CDR3 is 15 amino acids long. This chain's CDR3 is CSVETPGTENTEAFF. The CDR3 DNA sequence: TGCAGCGTTGAAACGCCCGGGACGGAGAACACTGAAGCTTTCTTT.

There are many counts of this clonotype. The rearrangement links TRBV5-6 to TRBJ1-2; D call uncertain. The CDR3 has 13 amino acids. V lost 1 base, J lost 6 bases, and 10 bases lay in between. Germline V gene sequence: CDR1 SGHDT, CDR2 YYEEEE. The CDR3 loop reads CASSLSRMDGYTF. CDR3 coding DNA: TGTGCCAGCAGCTTGAGCAGGATGGATGGCTACACCTTC.

The rearrangement links TRBV28 to TRBJ2-5; no reliable D call. V lost 2 bases and J lost 5, with 3 bases in between. CDR3 size: 11 residues. CDR1 MDHEN and CDR2 SYDVKM come from the germline V gene. Here the CDR3 DNA reads TGTGCCAGCAGTTTAGACGAGACCCAGTACTTC. It specifies CASSLDETQYF.

In this sample, this clonotype turned up many times. The chain's CDR3 is CASKGESGTGELFF. The CDR3 DNA reads TGTGCCAGCAAGGGGGAGTCGGGAACCGGGGAGCTGTTTTTT. V usage is TRBV4-2 and J usage is TRBJ2-2, with D tentatively TRBD1 (6 bases). V lost 7 bases and J 5 bases, leaving 14 bases between the germline ends. The germline V gene encodes CDR1 LGHNA and CDR2 YNFKEQ. The CDR3 runs to 14 residues.